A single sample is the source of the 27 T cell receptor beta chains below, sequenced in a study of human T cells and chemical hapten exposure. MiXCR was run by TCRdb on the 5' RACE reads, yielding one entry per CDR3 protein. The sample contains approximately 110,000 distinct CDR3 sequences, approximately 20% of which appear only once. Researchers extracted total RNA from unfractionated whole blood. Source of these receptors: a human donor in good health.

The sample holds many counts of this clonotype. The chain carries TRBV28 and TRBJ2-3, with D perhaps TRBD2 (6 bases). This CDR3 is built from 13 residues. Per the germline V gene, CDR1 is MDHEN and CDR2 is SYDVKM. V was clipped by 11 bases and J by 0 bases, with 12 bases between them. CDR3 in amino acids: CAASVLSTDTQYF. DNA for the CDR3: TGTGCCGCTAGCGTACTTAGCACAGATACGCAGTATTTT.

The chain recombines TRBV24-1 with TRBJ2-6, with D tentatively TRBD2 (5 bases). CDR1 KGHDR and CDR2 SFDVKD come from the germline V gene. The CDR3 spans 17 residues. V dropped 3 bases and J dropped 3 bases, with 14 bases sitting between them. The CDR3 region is CATSDPYRGDGANVLTF. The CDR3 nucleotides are TGTGCCACCAGTGATCCCTACCGGGGAGATGGGGCCAACGTCCTGACTTTC.

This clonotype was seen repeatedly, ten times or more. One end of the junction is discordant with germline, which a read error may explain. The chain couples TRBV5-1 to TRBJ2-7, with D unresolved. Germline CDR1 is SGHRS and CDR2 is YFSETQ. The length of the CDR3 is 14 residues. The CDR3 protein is CASSLAGSSYEQYF. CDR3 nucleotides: TGTGCCAGCAGCTTGGCCGGCAGCTCCTACGAGCAGTACTTC.

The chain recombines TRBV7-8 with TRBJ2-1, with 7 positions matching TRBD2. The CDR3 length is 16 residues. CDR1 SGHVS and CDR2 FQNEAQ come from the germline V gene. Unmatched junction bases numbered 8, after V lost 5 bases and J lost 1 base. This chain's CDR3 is CASSPAGDGSYNEQFF. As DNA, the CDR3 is TGTGCCAGCAGCCCGGCGGGAGACGGGTCCTACAATGAGCAGTTCTTC.

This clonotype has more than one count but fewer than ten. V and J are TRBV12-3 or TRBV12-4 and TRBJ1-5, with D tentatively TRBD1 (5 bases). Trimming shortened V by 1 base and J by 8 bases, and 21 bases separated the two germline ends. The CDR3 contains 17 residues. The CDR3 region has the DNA TGTGCCAGCAGTTTAGGGTTTGGAGGGGTCAGTGTTGAGCCCCAGCATTTT. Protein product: CASSLGFGGVSVEPQHF.

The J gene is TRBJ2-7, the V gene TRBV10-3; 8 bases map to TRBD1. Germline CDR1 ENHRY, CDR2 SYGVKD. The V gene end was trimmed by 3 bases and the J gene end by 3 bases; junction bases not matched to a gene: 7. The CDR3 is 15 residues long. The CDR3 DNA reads TGTGCCATCAGTGAAATCGAACAGGGGGACTACGAGCAGTACTTC. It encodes CAISEIEQGDYEQYF.

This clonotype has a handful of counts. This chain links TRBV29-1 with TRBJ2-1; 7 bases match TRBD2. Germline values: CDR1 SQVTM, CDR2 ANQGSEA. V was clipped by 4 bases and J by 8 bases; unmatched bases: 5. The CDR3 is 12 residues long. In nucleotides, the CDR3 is TGCAGCGTTGGGTTTGCGGGAGATGAGCAGTTCTTC. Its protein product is CSVGFAGDEQFF.

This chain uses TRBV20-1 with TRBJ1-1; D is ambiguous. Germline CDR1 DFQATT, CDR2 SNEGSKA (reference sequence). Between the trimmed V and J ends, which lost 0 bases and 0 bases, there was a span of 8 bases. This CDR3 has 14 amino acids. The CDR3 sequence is CSARDPNLNTEAFF. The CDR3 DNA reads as TGCAGTGCTAGAGATCCCAATTTGAACACTGAAGCTTTCTTT.

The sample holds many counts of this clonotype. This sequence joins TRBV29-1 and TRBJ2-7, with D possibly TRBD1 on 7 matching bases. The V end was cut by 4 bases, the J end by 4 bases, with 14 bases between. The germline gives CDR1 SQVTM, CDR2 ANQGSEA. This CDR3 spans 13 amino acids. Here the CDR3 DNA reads TGCAGCGTTGCCCCGCCAGGGGGGTACGAGCAGTACTTC. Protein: CSVAPPGGYEQYF.

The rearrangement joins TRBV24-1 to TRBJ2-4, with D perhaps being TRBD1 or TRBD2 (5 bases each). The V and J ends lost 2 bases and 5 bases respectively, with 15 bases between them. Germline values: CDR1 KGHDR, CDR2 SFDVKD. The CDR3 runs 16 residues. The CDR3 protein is CATSDSEPGPQNIQYF. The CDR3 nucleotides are TGTGCCACCAGTGATTCTGAGCCGGGACCACAAAACATTCAGTACTTC.

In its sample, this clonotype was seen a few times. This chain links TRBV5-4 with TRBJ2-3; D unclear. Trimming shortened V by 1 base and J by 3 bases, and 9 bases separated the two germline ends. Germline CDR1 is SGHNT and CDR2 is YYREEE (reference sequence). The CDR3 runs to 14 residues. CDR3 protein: CASSLRASTDTQYF. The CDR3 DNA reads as TGTGCCAGCAGCTTGAGAGCGTCGACAGATACGCAGTATTTT.

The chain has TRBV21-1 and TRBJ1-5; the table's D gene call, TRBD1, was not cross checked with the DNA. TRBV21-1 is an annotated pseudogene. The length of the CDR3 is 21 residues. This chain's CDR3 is CASSKEVEGQGRVNSNQPQHF. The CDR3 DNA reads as TGTGCCAGCAGCAAAGAAGTTGAAGGGCAGGGGCGGGTCAATAGCAATCAGCCCCAGCATTTT.

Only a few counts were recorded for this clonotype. CDR3 in amino acids: CASSSEQYNSPLHF. CDR3 coding DNA: TGTGCCAGCAGCTCGGAACAGTATAATTCACCCCTCCACTTT. J is TRBJ1-6 and V is TRBV7-9; no clear D. CDR1 and CDR2 (germline): SEHNR, FQNEAQ (reference sequence). Trimming removed 4 bases at V and 4 bases at J, with 8 bases between. CDR3 length: 14 amino acids.

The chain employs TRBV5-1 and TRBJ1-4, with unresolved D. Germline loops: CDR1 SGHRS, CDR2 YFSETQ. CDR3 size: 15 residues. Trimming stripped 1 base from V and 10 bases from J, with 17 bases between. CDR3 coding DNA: TGCGCCAGCAGCTTGTACTCCACCGAGGCGGGAAAACTGTTTTTT. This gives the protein CASSLYSTEAGKLFF.

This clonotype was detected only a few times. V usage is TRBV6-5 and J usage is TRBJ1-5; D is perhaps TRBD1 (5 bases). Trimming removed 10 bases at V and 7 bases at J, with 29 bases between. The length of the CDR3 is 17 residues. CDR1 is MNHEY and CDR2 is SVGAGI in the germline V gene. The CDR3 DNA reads TGTGCCAACTCAGCCAACCCCGGGACGGTTTGGTGCCAGCCCCAGCATTTT. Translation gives CANSANPGTVWCQPQHF.

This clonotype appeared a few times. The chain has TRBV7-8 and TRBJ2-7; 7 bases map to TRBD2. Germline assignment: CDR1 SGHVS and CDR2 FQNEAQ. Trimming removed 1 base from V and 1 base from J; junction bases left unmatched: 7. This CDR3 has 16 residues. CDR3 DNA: TGTGCCAGCAGCTTAGGGGTAATAGCGGGTTCCTACGAGCAGTACTTC. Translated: CASSLGVIAGSYEQYF.

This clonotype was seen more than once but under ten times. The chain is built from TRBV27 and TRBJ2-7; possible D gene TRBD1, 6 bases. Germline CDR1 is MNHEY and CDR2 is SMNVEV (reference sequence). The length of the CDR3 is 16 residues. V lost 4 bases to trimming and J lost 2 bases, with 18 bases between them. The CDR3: CASSYTGIQSPYEQYF. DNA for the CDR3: TGTGCCAGCAGTTACACAGGGATTCAATCTCCCTACGAGCAGTACTTC.

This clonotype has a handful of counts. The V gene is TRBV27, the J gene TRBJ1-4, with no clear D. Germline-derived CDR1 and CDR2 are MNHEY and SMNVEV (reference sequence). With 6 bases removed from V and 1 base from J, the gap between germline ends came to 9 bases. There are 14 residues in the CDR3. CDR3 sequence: CASSLGLTNEKLFF. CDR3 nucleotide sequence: TGTGCCAGCAGCCTAGGGTTAACTAATGAAAAACTGTTTTTT.

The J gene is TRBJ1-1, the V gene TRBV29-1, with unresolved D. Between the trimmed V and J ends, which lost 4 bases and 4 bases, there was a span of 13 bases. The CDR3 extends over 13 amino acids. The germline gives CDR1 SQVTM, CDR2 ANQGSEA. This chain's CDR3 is CSVVAGLATEAFF. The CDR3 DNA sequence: TGCAGCGTTGTGGCAGGTTTGGCCACTGAAGCTTTCTTT.

CDR3 sequence (DNA): TGTGCCAGCAGCCCCCACCTGGGGGGGCGGGCAGATACGCAGTATTTT. Translated: CASSPHLGGRADTQYF. This chain links TRBV7-8 with TRBJ2-3; TRBD2 is a possible D gene (7 bases). V lost 5 bases and J lost 4, with 19 bases in between. The CDR3 has 16 amino acids. CDR1 and CDR2 from the germline V gene are SGHVS and FQNEAQ.

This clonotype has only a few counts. The CDR3: CASSVDGGSNEQFF. The CDR3 DNA sequence: TGTGCCAGCAGCGTAGACGGAGGGTCTAATGAGCAGTTCTTC. The rearrangement uses TRBV9 and TRBJ2-1; tentative D call: TRBD2 (6 bases). CDR1 and CDR2 from the germline V gene are SGDLS and YYNGEE. V was trimmed by 0 bases and J by 7 bases, leaving 11 bases between them. The CDR3 covers 14 residues.

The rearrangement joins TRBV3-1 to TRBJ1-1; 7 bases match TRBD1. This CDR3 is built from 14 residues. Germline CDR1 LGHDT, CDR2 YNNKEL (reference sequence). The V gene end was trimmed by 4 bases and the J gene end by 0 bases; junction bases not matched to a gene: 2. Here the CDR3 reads CASSLGQMNTEAFF. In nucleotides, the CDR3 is TGTGCCAGCAGCCTGGGACAGATGAACACTGAAGCTTTCTTT.

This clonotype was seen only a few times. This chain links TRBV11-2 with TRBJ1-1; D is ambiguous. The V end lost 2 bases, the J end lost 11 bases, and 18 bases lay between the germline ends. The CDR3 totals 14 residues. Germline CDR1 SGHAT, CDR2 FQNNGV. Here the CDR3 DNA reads TGTGCCAGCAGCTTACAGGCCACCGTTCCACAGGCTTTCTTT. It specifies CASSLQATVPQAFF.

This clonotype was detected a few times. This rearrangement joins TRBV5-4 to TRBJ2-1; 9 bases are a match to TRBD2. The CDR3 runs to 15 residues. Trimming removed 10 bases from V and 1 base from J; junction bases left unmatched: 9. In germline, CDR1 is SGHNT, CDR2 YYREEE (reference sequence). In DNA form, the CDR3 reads TGTGCCTGTCAAGCGGGAGGCCCGTCCTACAATGAGCAGTTCTTC. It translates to CACQAGGPSYNEQFF.

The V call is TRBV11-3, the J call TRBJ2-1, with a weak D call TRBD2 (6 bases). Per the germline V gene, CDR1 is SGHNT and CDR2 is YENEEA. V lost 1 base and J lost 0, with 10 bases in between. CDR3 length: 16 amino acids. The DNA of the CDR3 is TGTGCCAGCAGCTTAGGGTCCGGGAGCTCCTACAATGAGCAGTTCTTC. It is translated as CASSLGSGSSYNEQFF.

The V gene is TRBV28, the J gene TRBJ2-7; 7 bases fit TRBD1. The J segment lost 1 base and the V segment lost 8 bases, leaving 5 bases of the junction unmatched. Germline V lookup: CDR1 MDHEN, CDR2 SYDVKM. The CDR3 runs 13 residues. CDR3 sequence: CASSGDRSYEQYF. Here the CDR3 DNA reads TGTGCCAGCTCCGGGGACAGATCCTACGAGCAGTACTTC.

CDR3 in amino acids: CASRWEDPQSTDTQYF. The CDR3 DNA follows: TGTGCCAGCCGATGGGAGGACCCGCAGAGCACAGATACGCAGTATTTT. The chain is built from TRBV27 and TRBJ2-3; possible D gene TRBD2, 6 bases. Trimming left V 8 bases short and J 0 bases short, with 18 bases between. There are 16 residues in the CDR3. Per the germline V gene, CDR1 is MNHEY and CDR2 is SMNVEV (reference sequence).